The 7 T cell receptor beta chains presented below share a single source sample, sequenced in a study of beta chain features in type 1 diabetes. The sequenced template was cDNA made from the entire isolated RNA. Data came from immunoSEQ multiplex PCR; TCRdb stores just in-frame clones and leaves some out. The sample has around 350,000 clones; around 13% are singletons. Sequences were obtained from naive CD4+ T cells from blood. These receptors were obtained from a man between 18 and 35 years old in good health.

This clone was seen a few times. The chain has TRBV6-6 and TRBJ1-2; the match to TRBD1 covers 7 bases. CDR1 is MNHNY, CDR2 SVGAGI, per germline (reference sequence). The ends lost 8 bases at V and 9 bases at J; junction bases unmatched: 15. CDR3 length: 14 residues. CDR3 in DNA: TGTGCCAGCTCAACCGGGACAGTCGGCGGTAGCTACACCTTC. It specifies CASSTGTVGGSYTF.

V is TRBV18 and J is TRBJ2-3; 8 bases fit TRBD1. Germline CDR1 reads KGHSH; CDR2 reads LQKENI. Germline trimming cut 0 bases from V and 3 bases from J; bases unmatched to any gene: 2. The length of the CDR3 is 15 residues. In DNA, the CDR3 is TGTGCCAGCTCACCACCGGGACAGGCTACAGATACGCAGTATTTT. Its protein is CASSPPGQATDTQYF.

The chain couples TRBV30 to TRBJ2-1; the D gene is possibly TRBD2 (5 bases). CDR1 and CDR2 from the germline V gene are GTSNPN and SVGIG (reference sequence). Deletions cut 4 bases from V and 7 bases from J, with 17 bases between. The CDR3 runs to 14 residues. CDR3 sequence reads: CAWNRGLLGNEQFF. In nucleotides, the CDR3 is TGTGCCTGGAATCGAGGACTCCTAGGTAATGAGCAGTTCTTC.

The CDR3 spells CASSLGGVPSANVLTF. As DNA, the CDR3 is TGTGCCAGCAGCTTGGGGGGCGTTCCCTCAGCCAACGTCCTGACTTTC. The gene calls are TRBV5-4 and TRBJ2-6; possibly TRBD1 for D (5 bases). Germline V gene lookup returns CDR1 SGHNT and CDR2 YYREEE (reference sequence). V shed 0 bases and J shed 7 bases, with 14 bases lying between them. The CDR3 length is 16 residues. The variable domain in full, completed from reference TRBV5-4 and TRBJ2-6, reads ETGVTQSPTHLIKTRGQQVTLRCSSQSGHNTVSWYQQALGQGPQFIFQYYREEENGRGNFPPRFSGLQFPNYSSELNVNALELDDSALYLCASSLGGVPSANVLTFGAGSRLTVL.

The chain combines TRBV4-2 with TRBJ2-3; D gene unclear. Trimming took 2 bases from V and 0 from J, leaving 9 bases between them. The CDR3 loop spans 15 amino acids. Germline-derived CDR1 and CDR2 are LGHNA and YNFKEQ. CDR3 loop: CASSQRRTSTDTQYF. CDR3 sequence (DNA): TGTGCCAGCAGCCAACGAAGAACTAGCACAGATACGCAGTATTTT.

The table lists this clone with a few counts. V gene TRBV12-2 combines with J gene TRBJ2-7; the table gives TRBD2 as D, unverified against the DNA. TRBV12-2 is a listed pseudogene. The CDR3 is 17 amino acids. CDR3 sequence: CASRLASSGGAPYEQYF. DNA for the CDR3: TGTGCAAGTCGCTTAGCTTCTAGCGGGGGGGCCCCCTACGAGCAGTACTTC.

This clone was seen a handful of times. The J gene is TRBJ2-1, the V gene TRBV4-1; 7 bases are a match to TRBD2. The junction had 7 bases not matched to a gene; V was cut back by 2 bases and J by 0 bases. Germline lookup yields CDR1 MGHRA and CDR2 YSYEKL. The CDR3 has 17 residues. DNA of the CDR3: TGCGCCAGCAGCCAACCCCAGCGGGGTAGCTCCTACAATGAGCAGTTCTTC. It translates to CASSQPQRGSSYNEQFF.